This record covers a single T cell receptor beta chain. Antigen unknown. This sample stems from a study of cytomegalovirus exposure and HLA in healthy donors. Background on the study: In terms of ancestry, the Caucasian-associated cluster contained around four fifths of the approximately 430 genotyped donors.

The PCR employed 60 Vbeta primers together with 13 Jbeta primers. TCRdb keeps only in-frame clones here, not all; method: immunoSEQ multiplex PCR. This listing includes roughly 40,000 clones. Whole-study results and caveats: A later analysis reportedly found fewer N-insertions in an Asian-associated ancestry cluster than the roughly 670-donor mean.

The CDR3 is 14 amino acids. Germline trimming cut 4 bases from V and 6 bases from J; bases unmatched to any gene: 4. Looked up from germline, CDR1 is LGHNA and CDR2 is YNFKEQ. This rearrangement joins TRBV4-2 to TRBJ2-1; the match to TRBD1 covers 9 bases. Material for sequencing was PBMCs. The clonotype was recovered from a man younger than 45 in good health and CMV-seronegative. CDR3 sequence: CASSPRDRVNEQFF. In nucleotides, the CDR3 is TGTGCCAGCAGCCCCCGGGACAGGGTCAATGAGCAGTTCTTC.